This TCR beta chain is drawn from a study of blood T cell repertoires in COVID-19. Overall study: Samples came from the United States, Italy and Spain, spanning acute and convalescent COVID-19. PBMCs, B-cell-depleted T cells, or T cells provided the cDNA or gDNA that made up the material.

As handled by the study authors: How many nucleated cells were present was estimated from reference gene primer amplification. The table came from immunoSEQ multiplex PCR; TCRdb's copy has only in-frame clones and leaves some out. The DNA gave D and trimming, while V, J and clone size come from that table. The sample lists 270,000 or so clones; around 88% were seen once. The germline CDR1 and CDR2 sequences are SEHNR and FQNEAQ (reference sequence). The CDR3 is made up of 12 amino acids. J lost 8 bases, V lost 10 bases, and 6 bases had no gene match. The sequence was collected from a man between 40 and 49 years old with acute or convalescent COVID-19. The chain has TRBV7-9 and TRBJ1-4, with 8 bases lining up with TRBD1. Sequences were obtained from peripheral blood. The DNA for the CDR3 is TGTGCCACAGGACAGGGCGGCGAAAAACTGTTTTTT. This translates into CATGQGGEKLFF.